A single sample is the source of the 9 T cell receptor beta chains below, sequenced in a study of monozygotic twins with inflammatory bowel disease. TCRdb derives one entry per CDR3 protein from the 5' RACE reads, leaving out DNA. Its table lists about 93,000 distinct CDR3 sequences. The sequenced material came from blood. Receptors originate from a human donor with ulcerative colitis or Crohn's disease, or a healthy co-twin of an affected twin (not recorded which).

The chain uses TRBV20-1 and TRBJ2-1; the TCRdb call, TRBD2, lacks DNA for checking. The CDR3 covers 16 residues. From germline, CDR1 is DFQATT and CDR2 SNEGSKA (reference sequence). The CDR3 spells CSARVGLAGPYNEQFF.

The V and J genes are TRBV7-2 and TRBJ2-5. Germline V gene sequence: CDR1 SGHTA, CDR2 FQGNSA. The CDR3 runs 13 residues. The CDR3 spells CASSLAGKETQYF.

The chain links TRBV7-9 to TRBJ2-1. Per germline, CDR1 SEHNR and CDR2 FQNEAQ (reference sequence). CDR3 size: 14 residues. The CDR3 sequence: CASSSIEVYNEQFF.

The chain uses TRBV7-9 and TRBJ1-6; TCRdb designates TRBD1, a call that cannot be tested without DNA. Per germline, CDR1 SEHNR and CDR2 FQNEAQ (reference sequence). This CDR3 contains 16 residues. The CDR3 protein is CASSNPPPRDESPLHF.

The rearrangement links TRBV15 to TRBJ1-3; there is no DNA to check the TCRdb D call of TRBD1. The CDR3 loop spans 16 amino acids. Germline V CDR1 and CDR2: LNHNV, YYDKDF (reference sequence). The CDR3: CATSRGDTGSGNTIYF.

CDR3 loop: CASRRGGNQPQHF. J is TRBJ1-5 and V is TRBV28; TCRdb names TRBD1, which stays unverified in the absence of DNA. Germline V gene sequence: CDR1 MDHEN, CDR2 SYDVKM. The CDR3 contains 13 residues.

V usage is TRBV5-6 and J usage is TRBJ2-3. CDR1 is SGHDT, CDR2 YYEEEE, per germline. The CDR3 extends over 16 amino acids. CDR3 residues: CASSFGQAEFPDTQYF.

The gene calls are TRBV27 and TRBJ2-1; TCRdb gives TRBD2 as the D gene, but with no DNA this cannot be confirmed. This CDR3 has 13 amino acids. Germline V CDR1 and CDR2: MNHEY, SMNVEV (reference sequence). Here the CDR3 reads CASSLSARVEQFF.

The chain couples TRBV12-3 or TRBV12-4 to TRBJ1-5. The CDR3 covers 11 residues. CDR3 loop: CASSLGRPQHF.